The present entry profiles one T cell receptor (beta chain) with its context. Its matching antigen is unknown. CDR1 is KGHSH and CDR2 is LQKENI in the germline V gene. This CDR3 is 17 amino acids long. What made the TCR beta cDNA was 5'RACE template switching with UMIs. TCRdb re-called the 5' RACE reads and catalogs CDR3 proteins one per entry, DNA excluded. Seen in this sample are hundreds of thousands of distinct CDR3 sequences; the ten most common clones hold 5% to 5.5%. The sample originates from a study of T cells expressing NK-cell markers. About the research overall: In sorted CD3+CD56+NKG2C+, CD3+CD56+NKG2C- and CD3+CD56-NKG2C+ T cells, TCR beta repertoires were obtained. Serological testing identified seven of the eight sequenced donors as HCMV-seropositive and one as seronegative.

Overall study results and limits: These clonotypes, the leaders elsewhere, also led the CD3+CD56-NKG2C+ fraction in a handful of donors.

The chain recombines TRBV18 with TRBJ1-1; no DNA is available, so the TRBD1 call from TCRdb remains unchecked. This TCR derives from a man aged 18 to 69 in good health. The sequencing input was blood T cells: a sorted CD56 or NKG2C T cell subset, CD4+ or CD8+ T cells, or bulk PBMC T cells (not recorded which). CDR3 sequence: CASSPPGTGGAATEAFF.